A few counts support the clone carrying this T cell receptor (beta chain). Its antigen is as yet unknown. Additional DNA sequences in this sample encode the identical CDR3. This sample was included in a study of cytomegalovirus exposure and HLA in healthy donors. Regarding the study as a whole: The study assumed roughly uniform donor sequencing depth for presence/absence analyses. TCR beta sequences reportedly predicted the HLA-A and HLA-B alleles of most subjects accurately.

Both 60 Vbeta primers and 13 Jbeta primers went into the PCR. TCRdb keeps only in-frame clones here, not all; method: immunoSEQ multiplex PCR. This sample has 200,000 to 250,000 clones, with 70% to 80% found just once. The germline V gene has CDR1 SGHRS and CDR2 YFSETQ. Trimming cost V 2 bases and J 4 bases; bases outside gene matches: 2. This CDR3 region has 13 residues. The chain carries TRBV5-1 and TRBJ1-1; 7 nucleotides align to TRBD1. The TCR comes from a woman aged 60 to 75 in good health and CMV-seropositive. The sample taken for sequencing was PBMCs. The DNA for the CDR3 is TGCGCCAGCAGCTTACAGGGGACCACTGAAGCTTTCTTT. Translation gives CASSLQGTTEAFF.